A selection of T cell receptor beta chains follows, all from one sample in a study of response to subunit inactivated influenza vaccine. TCRdb re-called the RT-PCR reads through MiXCR, storing one row per CDR3 protein. The sample includes just over 300,000 distinct CDR3 sequences, 20% to 25% of them seen just once. The input for sequencing was PBMCs from blood, taken 21 months after vaccination. The receptors come from a man aged 50-75 years who received an inactivated influenza vaccine. CDR3s include the opening cysteine and the closing phenylalanine or tryptophan. Each record gives: J gene, clone size, V gene, D gene, CDR3 DNA, CDR3 protein. A D gene is named only where the DNA matches it firmly. The listing skips clone size in some rows; elsewhere it reads once, few, many or a size class.

J gene: TRBJ1-1
clone size: few
V gene: TRBV9
D gene: -
CDR3 DNA: TGTGCCAGCAGCGTAGGGGGGGGCCGCAGCGGGACTGAAGCTTTCTTT
CDR3 protein: CASSVGGGRSGTEAFF

J gene: TRBJ2-5
clone size: -
V gene: TRBV5-1
D gene: -
CDR3 DNA: TGCGCCAGCAGCCCAAGCGACCCAGAAGAGACCCAGTACTTC
CDR3 protein: CASSPSDPEETQYF

J gene: TRBJ2-1
clone size: -
V gene: TRBV7-2
D gene: -
CDR3 DNA: TGTGCCAGCAGCATAGGACTCTACAATGAGCAGTTCTTC
CDR3 protein: CASSIGLYNEQFF

J gene: TRBJ1-3
clone size: many
V gene: TRBV30
D gene: -
CDR3 DNA: TGTGCCTGGAGTGGGGGAAACACCATATATTTT
CDR3 protein: CAWSGGNTIYF

J gene: TRBJ1-1
clone size: many
V gene: TRBV6-5
D gene: -
CDR3 DNA: TGTGCCAGCAGTTACTCGACGGACAGCCCGAACACTGAAGCTTTCTTT
CDR3 protein: CASSYSTDSPNTEAFF

J gene: TRBJ2-7
clone size: -
V gene: TRBV28
D gene: -
CDR3 DNA: TGTGCCAGCAGTTCGACAACCCTCTACGAGCAGTACTTC
CDR3 protein: CASSSTTLYEQYF

J gene: TRBJ1-6
clone size: -
V gene: TRBV19
D gene: -
CDR3 DNA: TGTGCCAGTAGTAATTCGAGGAGGCTGACTTCACCCCTCCACTTT
CDR3 protein: CASSNSRRLTSPLHF

J gene: TRBJ2-5
clone size: few
V gene: TRBV5-6
D gene: -
CDR3 DNA: TGTGCCAGCAGCCCCCGCTCGGACACAGAGACCCAGTACTTC
CDR3 protein: CASSPRSDTETQYF

J gene: TRBJ2-2
clone size: -
V gene: TRBV15
D gene: TRBD2
CDR3 DNA: TGTGCCACCAGCAGAAGCGGGACCAGGATCGGGGAGCTGTTTTTT
CDR3 protein: CATSRSGTRIGELFF

J gene: TRBJ1-3
clone size: few
V gene: TRBV11-2
D gene: -
CDR3 DNA: TGTGCCAGCAGCCCGGCCCGTGGACAGTCCGGAAACACCATATATTTT
CDR3 protein: CASSPARGQSGNTIYF

J gene: TRBJ1-6
clone size: few
V gene: TRBV7-2
D gene: TRBD1
CDR3 DNA: TGTGCCAGCAGACCTGGACAGGTGGTTACACCCCTCCACTTT
CDR3 protein: CASRPGQVVTPLHF

J gene: TRBJ1-1
clone size: -
V gene: TRBV7-9
D gene: TRBD1
CDR3 DNA: TGTGCCAGCAGCTCCCGGACAGGCGGGGGGGACACTGAAGCTTTCTTT
CDR3 protein: CASSSRTGGGDTEAFF

J gene: TRBJ1-1
clone size: few
V gene: TRBV7-2
D gene: -
CDR3 DNA: TGTGCCAGCAGCCGTAGGACCACCCGGGACACTGAAGCTTTCTTT
CDR3 protein: CASSRRTTRDTEAFF

J gene: TRBJ2-7
clone size: few
V gene: TRBV10-3
D gene: TRBD1
CDR3 DNA: TGTGCCATCAGTGAAGACAGGGGGTACGAGCAGTACTTC
CDR3 protein: CAISEDRGYEQYF

J gene: TRBJ1-5
clone size: -
V gene: TRBV2
D gene: TRBD1
CDR3 DNA: TGTGCCAGCAGTGAAACAGGGGTATATAGCAATCAGCCCCAGCATTTT
CDR3 protein: CASSETGVYSNQPQHF

J gene: TRBJ2-3
clone size: many
V gene: TRBV7-9
D gene: TRBD1
CDR3 DNA: TGTGCCAGCAGCTACTTACAGGGGTTCAGCACAGATACGCAGTATTTT
CDR3 protein: CASSYLQGFSTDTQYF

J gene: TRBJ1-2
clone size: few
V gene: TRBV25-1
D gene: -
CDR3 DNA: TGTGCCAGCAGTCCGGACATGGGTGCCGGCGGACACTATGGCTACACCTTC
CDR3 protein: CASSPDMGAGGHYGYTF

J gene: TRBJ1-5
clone size: -
V gene: TRBV20-1
D gene: -
CDR3 DNA: TGCAGTGCTAGAGATATTGGGGAAGGGGGCAATCAGCCCCAGCATTTT
CDR3 protein: CSARDIGEGGNQPQHF

J gene: TRBJ1-6
clone size: few
V gene: TRBV11-2
D gene: -
CDR3 DNA: TGTGCCAGCAGCTTTGGCCTTGATAATTCACCCCTCCACTTT
CDR3 protein: CASSFGLDNSPLHF

J gene: TRBJ2-1
clone size: -
V gene: TRBV27
D gene: -
CDR3 DNA: TGTGCCAGCAGGCAGGGACTGTACAATGAGCAGTTCTTC
CDR3 protein: CASRQGLYNEQFF

J gene: TRBJ2-1
clone size: -
V gene: TRBV5-5
D gene: -
CDR3 DNA: TGTGCCAGCAGCTTGGAGTCCAGGGTCTCCTACAATGAGCAGTTCTTC
CDR3 protein: CASSLESRVSYNEQFF

J gene: TRBJ1-5
clone size: few
V gene: TRBV28
D gene: -
CDR3 DNA: TGTGCCAGTAGTTTTTCTCAGGGTTTTTATCAGCCCCAGCATTTT
CDR3 protein: CASSFSQGFYQPQHF